This T cell receptor beta chain originates from a study of CD8 T cells in ankylosing spondylitis. Using its own MiXCR run on the 5' RACE reads, TCRdb lists one record per CDR3 protein. Of hundreds of thousands of distinct CDR3 sequences detected, roughly 24% appear once; the ten largest clones hold just over 6.5%. As for this clonotype: Antigen unknown.

From germline, CDR1 is DFQATT and CDR2 SNEGSKA (reference sequence). The CDR3 runs 13 residues. Study findings and constraints: Apparently characteristic of ankylosing spondylitis blood was a TCR beta motif (roughly eight highly homologous variants). Clones that were linked to disease were CD8+ and were relatively rare in peripheral blood.

Material for sequencing was blood, either unsorted or a sorted T cell fraction (not recorded which). This sequence originates from a male donor with ankylosing spondylitis or in good health (not recorded which). V and J are TRBV20-1 and TRBJ1-1; 7 positions agree with TRBD1. The CDR3 protein is CTPRTGLNTEAFF. CDR3 in DNA: TGCACGCCTCGGACAGGACTGAACACTGAAGCTTTCTTT.